The T cell receptor beta chain described here comes from a study of T-cell memory formation after mild COVID-19. Study-wide context: TCR clusters were mostly confined to one donor each. Study results and caveats: CD4+ contracting clones lay mainly in CM and EM, CD8+ ones in EMRA. Confirmation was lacking for SARS-CoV-2 specificity of second-wave clones that peaked on day 37. Detection of some responders pre-infection suggested pre-existing cross-reactive memory T cells participated.

Via MiXCR, TCRdb re-called the 5' RACE reads, giving one row per CDR3 protein. Of a few hundred thousand distinct CDR3 sequences in the sample, around 24% were seen once. The CDR3 is 16 amino acids. V gave up 5 bases and J gave up 3 bases; unmatched junction bases: 8. Per germline, CDR1 SGHTA and CDR2 FQGNSA. This clonotype was picked up a small number of times. Its cognate antigen is unknown. The specimen sequenced was PBMCs or a T cell subset sorted from them (not recorded which). This TCR was sampled from an adult woman who had mild COVID-19 (a few samples of this study predate the infection). Cell type and time point are not known. The J gene is TRBJ2-7, the V gene TRBV7-2; 12 bases align to TRBD2. CDR3 DNA: TGTGCCAGCAGCCAAGGACTAGCGGGGCCGAACTACGAGCAGTACTTC. This encodes CASSQGLAGPNYEQYF.